The T cell receptor (beta chain) described here comes from a study of blood T cell repertoires in COVID-19. Study in general: The cDNA or gDNA used as material had been derived from T cells, B-cell-depleted T cells, or PBMCs.

Recruits, aged about 18 to 89 years, lived in 25 or so US areas. Participants reported their clinical history, and cohort assignment relied on those reports. From germline, CDR1 is DFQATT and CDR2 SNEGSKA (reference sequence). The junction had 21 bases not matched to a gene; V was cut back by 3 bases and J by 2 bases. CDR3 size: 19 residues. Study processing details: Estimates of nucleated cell counts were drawn from the amplification of reference gene primers. This table comes from immunoSEQ multiplex PCR, and its TCRdb copy is limited to in-frame clones, with some not included. Clonal size and the V and J genes are those of that table, whereas D and trimming came from the DNA. This table has roughly 420,000 clones, 88% appearing once.

The V gene is TRBV20-1, the J gene TRBJ2-7, with 8 bases identical to TRBD1. This receptor was taken from a woman aged 25 to 39 with acute COVID-19. The material sequenced was PBMCs or T cells enriched from blood (not recorded which). The chain's CDR3 is CSASKGTLWGQAGPYEQYF. The DNA of the CDR3 is TGCAGTGCTAGTAAAGGCACATTGTGGGGACAGGCGGGCCCCTACGAGCAGTACTTC.